This T cell receptor (beta chain) was recorded in a study of T cells after yellow fever vaccination (dated by TCRdb to about 2019). As for the study more broadly: The SMART-Seq v4 Ultra Low Input RNA kit was used to prepare libraries from fractions with low cell numbers. Bulk TCR alpha and beta repertoires were sequenced longitudinally to track T-cell clones before and after primary and booster YFV17D yellow fever vaccination. Two healthy male donors, one aged 18 to 30 and one aged 30 to 39 years, were included in the cohort. Blood samples were taken at several timepoints before and after primary and secondary immunization, and bulk PBMC replicates and cell subsets were isolated.

The label giving this sample's treatment or condition can be read as: live attenuated yellow fever vaccine strain. PBMCs were isolated from peripheral blood using a standard Ficoll-Paque protocol. CD4 and CD8 T-cell fractions were isolated with Dynabeads CD4 and CD8 positive selection kits. TriZol was used to extract RNA from bulk PBMCs, CD4 and CD8 fractions, and dextramer-positive and dextramer-negative fractions. Results and caveats for the whole study, not just this receptor: After the booster, most clones that had expanded after primary vaccination were detected again (around 95% of CD4 and over 75% of CD8), suggesting broad maintenance of memory. A small share of clonotypes occurred in both CD4 and CD8 compartments, likely arising from convergent recombination. The secondary T-cell response was found to be weaker but faster than the primary response, with a peak reached on day 5 rather than on day 15. Only two donors were included in the study, so the extent to which the findings can be generalized is limited. FACS-sorted repertoires could contain abundant contaminating clonotypes from the bulk population, so computational filtering was required.

Taken from cysteine to phenylalanine, the CDR3 has 15 residues. Only the CDR3 region is kept as DNA, spanning 45 bases read in frame from base 1. V lost 2 bases and J lost 2 bases; the stretch between them is 10 bases long. As encoded in the germline V gene, CDR1 is MDHEN while CDR2 is SYDVKM. This clonotype was counted only a few times. It has no known antigen specificity. The record has no base qualities; no much larger clone is one base away. This sample was sequenced with an Illumina NovaSeq 6000. TCR cDNA was made using 5'RACE template switching, a step that added a universal primer site and unique molecular identifiers. Priming for cDNA synthesis came from both the TCR alpha and TCR beta constant segments. Library amplification used two PCR steps, and the second PCR step added sample barcodes and sequencing adapters. Sequencing of libraries was done on Illumina HiSeq 2500 (2x100 bp) or NovaSeq (2x150 bp). In the original analysis: Reads were demultiplexed and collapsed into UMI consensus sequences with MIGEC, and V(D)J alignment was performed with MiXCR. Using edgeR on replicate PBMC samples, clonotypes were called vaccine-responding if FDR was below 0.01 and the log2 fold change was above 5 up to day 15. Bulk clonotypes were assigned CD4 or CD8 identity according to which sequenced CD4 or CD8 repertoire held them at higher abundance. TCRdb reprocessing: public reads trimmed at Q25 with fastp, clones called with MiXCR, in-frame beta chains kept. Rows merge per CDR3 protein into single entries with the most common DNA and genes. Here the V and J calls rest on TCRdb's processing, not on the authors' analysis. Present in this sample are approximately 250,000 distinct CDR3 sequences, about 5.2% of which were seen just once. The biggest ten clones account for 2.5% to 4% of the sample.

The starting material was CD4+ T cells sorted from PBMCs, obtained on the day of the yellow fever booster vaccination. Rearrangement joined TRBV28 to TRBJ1-5, with a weak D call of TRBD1 (5 bases match). This sequence originates from a man aged 18 to 35 who received the YFV17D yellow fever vaccine. The CDR3 reads CASSLADIRNQPQHF. In nucleotide form, the sequence is TGTGCCAGCAGTTTAGCGGACATCCGCAATCAGCCCCAGCATTTT.